The 29 T cell receptor beta chains listed next were all sequenced from one sample in a study of T-cell memory formation after mild COVID-19. TCRdb re-analysed the 5' RACE reads in MiXCR, keeping a single row per CDR3 protein. The repertoire holds hundreds of thousands of distinct CDR3 sequences, approximately 16% seen once, with 22% in the top ten. Source material: PBMCs or a T cell subset sorted from them (not recorded which). The receptor set was obtained from a man between 18 and 35 years old who had mild COVID-19 (a few samples of this study predate the infection). Cell type and time point are not known.

This rearrangement joins TRBV21-1 to TRBJ2-2; the D call of TRBD1 is as the table states it, not checked on the DNA. TRBV21-1 is an annotated pseudogene. CDR3 size: 18 residues. The DNA of the CDR3 is TGTGCCAGCAGCAAAGTGGGACCCCCACCCCTGAACACCGGGGAGCTGTTTTTT. Translation gives CASSKVGPPPLNTGELFF.

The table lists this clonotype with a few counts. The V call is TRBV6-2 or TRBV6-3, the J call TRBJ2-7, with D possibly being TRBD1 or TRBD2 (5 bases each). Trimming removed 6 bases at V and 2 bases at J, with 11 bases between. The CDR3 covers 13 residues. Germline-derived CDR1 and CDR2 are MNHEY and SVGEGT. CDR3 protein: CASRRQGAYEQYF. In DNA form, the CDR3 reads TGTGCCAGCAGACGCCAGGGAGCCTACGAGCAGTACTTC.

The J gene is TRBJ1-2, the V gene TRBV20-1; D is unclear. This CDR3 spans 12 amino acids. Trimming removed 5 bases at V and 8 bases at J, with 15 bases between. The germline gives CDR1 DFQATT, CDR2 SNEGSKA (reference sequence). CDR3 region: CSAPFNPRGYTF. The CDR3 DNA sequence: TGCAGTGCTCCGTTTAATCCACGGGGCTACACCTTC.

This clonotype came up many times. V is TRBV28 and J is TRBJ2-1, with TRBD1 matching 10 bases. In germline, CDR1 is MDHEN, CDR2 SYDVKM. V shed 5 bases, J shed 6 bases, and the junction held 7 bases outside the gene matches. This CDR3 region has 15 residues. The CDR3 DNA reads as TGTGCCAGCAGTCCCGGGACAGGGGACGCCAATGAGCAGTTCTTC. Residues: CASSPGTGDANEQFF.

The sample holds a few counts of this clonotype. The V gene is TRBV29-1, the J gene TRBJ2-3; TRBD1 or TRBD2 may be the D gene (5 bases each). V was pared by 7 bases and J by 2 bases, with 13 bases between. The CDR3 spans 13 residues. Germline CDR1 SQVTM, CDR2 ANQGSEA. The CDR3 reads CSAEGTFTDTQYF. The CDR3 DNA is TGCAGCGCCGAGGGGACCTTCACAGATACGCAGTATTTT.

Only a few counts were recorded for this clonotype. The chain couples TRBV4-3 to TRBJ2-1, with D maybe TRBD2 (5 bases). V was trimmed by 0 bases and J by 4 bases, leaving 28 bases between them. The CDR3 spans 21 residues. CDR1 is LGHNA and CDR2 is YSLEER in the germline V gene. CDR3 bases: TGCGCCAGCAGCCAAGACTCGGGGTCTGATGGGCGGGTAGAGGCATACAATGAGCAGTTCTTC. Its protein is CASSQDSGSDGRVEAYNEQFF.

The genes are TRBV12-3 or TRBV12-4 and TRBJ1-5; tentative D call: TRBD1 (6 bases). The CDR3 extends over 15 amino acids. Trimming pared 7 bases from V and 6 bases from J, leaving 19 bases between. The CDR3 nucleotides are TGTGCCAGCACCGAGACGGGGGGGGGCCTTCAGCCCCAGCATTTT. It encodes CASTETGGGLQPQHF.

This clonotype has only a few counts. The chain recombines TRBV6-5 with TRBJ2-7, with D tentatively TRBD1 (6 bases). This CDR3 spans 16 amino acids. Germline CDR1 is MNHEY and CDR2 is SVGAGI. With 4 bases removed from V and 2 bases from J, the gap between germline ends came to 18 bases. CDR3 nucleotide sequence: TGTGCCAGCAGTTCACTTCCTCAGGGGAAGGCCTACGAGCAGTACTTC. Translation gives CASSSLPQGKAYEQYF.

The rearrangement uses TRBV6-1 and TRBJ1-6, with 7 bases fitting TRBD1. The junction had 10 bases not matched to a gene; V was cut back by 10 bases and J by 10 bases. Germline values: CDR1 MNHNS, CDR2 SASEGT. This CDR3 comprises 13 residues. The chain's CDR3 is CATATGRKSPLHF. In DNA, the CDR3 is TGTGCCACCGCGACAGGGAGGAAGTCACCCCTCCACTTT.

This chain joins TRBV7-8 and TRBJ1-1, with 7 bases lining up with TRBD1. Germline loops: CDR1 SGHVS, CDR2 FQNEAQ. The CDR3 contains 16 residues. V gave up 6 bases and J gave up 2 bases; unmatched junction bases: 12. Here the CDR3 DNA reads TGTGCCAGCAGTGAAACATCCGGGACAGTAAACACTGAAGCTTTCTTT. As protein: CASSETSGTVNTEAFF. The entire variable domain, with the rest obtained from reference TRBV7-8 and TRBJ1-1, is as follows: GAGVSQSPRYKVAKRGQDVALRCDPISGHVSLFWYQQALGQGPEFLTYFQNEAQLDKSGLPSDRFFAERPEGSVSTLKIQRTQQEDSAVYLCASSETSGTVNTEAFFGQGTRLTVV.

Only a few counts were recorded for this clonotype. The genes are TRBV5-1 and TRBJ2-3; 10 bases fit TRBD2. CDR1 and CDR2 from the germline V gene are SGHRS and YFSETQ. This CDR3 is 15 amino acids long. The J segment lost 8 bases and the V segment lost 3 bases, leaving 9 bases of the junction unmatched. CDR3 nucleotides: TGCGCCAGCAGCTCCACTAGCGGGGTAAGGGGTACGCAGTATTTT. Translated, it gives CASSSTSGVRGTQYF.

The chain has TRBV29-1 and TRBJ2-1, with 8 bases lining up with TRBD2. Germline trimming cut 8 bases from V and 0 bases from J; bases unmatched to any gene: 6. This CDR3 is 14 amino acids long. The germline V gene has CDR1 SQVTM and CDR2 ANQGSEA. The CDR3 reads CSLLAGSSYNEQFF. DNA for the CDR3: TGCAGCTTGTTAGCGGGGAGCTCCTACAATGAGCAGTTCTTC.

In its sample, this clonotype was seen once. The chain recombines TRBV6-2 or TRBV6-3 with TRBJ2-1, with TRBD2 identical over 8 bases. Germline CDR1 MNHEY, CDR2 SVGEGT. V lost 2 bases, J lost 0 bases, and 6 bases stayed unmatched. The CDR3 contains 17 residues. This CDR3 reads CASSYTTSGTSYNEQFF. CDR3 in DNA: TGTGCCAGCAGTTACACCACTAGCGGAACCTCCTACAATGAGCAGTTCTTC.

J is TRBJ1-2 and V is TRBV29-1, with a possible D match to TRBD1 (5 bases). Germline lookup yields CDR1 SQVTM and CDR2 ANQGSEA. Trimming removed 5 bases at V and 3 bases at J, with 7 bases between. CDR3 length: 11 residues. The CDR3 loop is CSVMGDYGYTF. CDR3 bases: TGCAGCGTTATGGGGGACTATGGCTACACCTTC.

The chain employs TRBV12-3 or TRBV12-4 and TRBJ1-1; D is unresolved. The CDR3 is 13 residues long. The V and J ends lost 3 bases and 1 base respectively, with 6 bases between them. CDR3 coding DNA: TGTGCCAGCAGTTTTGGACCGAACACTGAAGCTTTCTTT. It yields the protein CASSFGPNTEAFF.

Here the CDR3 reads CATSDNRVFGTDTQYF. Here the CDR3 DNA reads TGTGCCACCAGTGACAACAGGGTTTTCGGCACAGATACGCAGTATTTT. The chain couples TRBV24-1 to TRBJ2-3; possible D gene TRBD1, 6 bases. The CDR3 is 16 residues long. V was cut by 4 bases and J by 1 base, with 14 bases left in between. Germline V gives CDR1 KGHDR, CDR2 SFDVKD.

The chain links TRBV29-1 to TRBJ1-1; perhaps TRBD1 as D (6 bases). This CDR3 is 13 amino acids long. Germline loops: CDR1 SQVTM, CDR2 ANQGSEA. Between the trimmed V and J ends, which lost 6 bases and 8 bases, there was a span of 19 bases. The DNA of the CDR3 is TGCAGCGTGTTCACACAGGGAGCGTCCGAAGCTTTCTTT. Translation: CSVFTQGASEAFF.

The J gene is TRBJ2-7, the V gene TRBV4-1; D is uncertain. The CDR3 runs to 16 residues. Trimming left V 0 bases short and J 0 bases short, with 12 bases between. CDR1 MGHRA and CDR2 YSYEKL come from the germline V gene. CDR3 bases: TGCGCCAGCAGCCAAGAAGACCAGTACCTCTCCTACGAGCAGTACTTC. It translates to CASSQEDQYLSYEQYF.

There are many counts of this clonotype. The chain carries TRBV6-4 and TRBJ2-3, with 12 nucleotides matching TRBD2. Germline values: CDR1 MRHNA, CDR2 SNTAGT. There are 15 residues in the CDR3. V was clipped by 5 bases and J by 4 bases; unmatched bases: 4. DNA for the CDR3: TGTGCCAGCAGTTCAGGACTAGCGGGGTCAGATACGCAGTATTTT. This gives the protein CASSSGLAGSDTQYF.

This clonotype appeared a few times. This chain connects TRBV7-9 to TRBJ2-5; 8 nucleotides agree with TRBD2. J gave up 5 bases and V 5 bases, and 7 bases lay outside the gene matches. Germline assignment: CDR1 SEHNR and CDR2 FQNEAQ (reference sequence). There are 14 residues in the CDR3. The CDR3 DNA reads TGTGCCAGCAGCCCCCGGGAGGGGTGGGAGACCCAGTACTTC. Translating gives CASSPREGWETQYF. Supplemented by reference TRBV7-9 and TRBJ2-5, the full variable domain reads DTGVSQNPRHKITKRGQNVTFRCDPISEHNRLYWYRQTLGQGPEFLTYFQNEAQLEKSRLLSDRFSAERPKGSFSTLEIQRTEQGDSAMYLCASSPREGWETQYFGPGTRLLVL.

This clonotype appeared a few times. J is TRBJ2-5 and V is TRBV6-4, with TRBD1 identical over 9 bases. This CDR3 has 15 amino acids. After removal of 2 bases from V and 5 bases from J, the junction contained 6 bases not matched to a gene. Germline V gene lookup returns CDR1 MRHNA and CDR2 SNTAGT. The CDR3 reads CASSDLGQGYETQYF. CDR3 sequence (DNA): TGTGCCAGCAGTGACCTGGGACAGGGATATGAGACCCAGTACTTC.

This clonotype was recorded at least ten times. The genes are TRBV4-1 and TRBJ2-2, with TRBD2 matching 11 bases. V lost 5 bases and J lost 4; bases outside the gene matches: 15. The CDR3 has 19 residues. Germline V gene sequence: CDR1 MGHRA, CDR2 YSYEKL. The CDR3 DNA sequence: TGCGCCAGCAGCTATGCCCCTAGACTAGCGGGGTTGATCACCGGGGAGCTGTTTTTT. It is translated as CASSYAPRLAGLITGELFF.

The V and J genes are TRBV24-1 and TRBJ2-7; D gene ambiguous. The length of the CDR3 is 13 residues. Germline CDR1 KGHDR, CDR2 SFDVKD. Trimming cost V 12 bases and J 7 bases, with 21 bases left between them. CDR3 region: CAAFGRLPREQYF. The CDR3 DNA reads as TGTGCCGCCTTTGGACGTCTCCCTAGGGAGCAGTACTTC.

This clonotype was counted once. Sequence at one end of the junction differs from germline and may be a read error. V gene TRBV12-5 combines with J gene TRBJ2-3, with D tentatively TRBD1 (6 bases). This CDR3 region has 14 residues. Germline lookup yields CDR1 LGHNT and CDR2 FRNRAP. Written as DNA, the CDR3 is TGTGCTTGTGGTTTGGTGGGGGCGGAGGATACGCAGTATTTT. Translation: CACGLVGAEDTQYF. The full variable domain, rest sourced from reference TRBV12-5 and TRBJ2-3, is DARVTQTPRHKVTEMGQEVTMRCQPILGHNTVFWYRQTMMQGLELLAYFRNRAPLDDSGMPKDRFSAEMPDATLATLKIQPSEPRDSAVYFCACGLVGAEDTQYFGPGTRLTVL.

The sample holds one count of this clonotype. The chain uses TRBV9 and TRBJ1-2; D call uncertain. With 0 bases removed from V and 8 bases from J, the gap between germline ends came to 17 bases. This CDR3 is 15 amino acids long. From germline, CDR1 is SGDLS and CDR2 YYNGEE. The CDR3 spells CASSVDGRQRGGYTF. The CDR3 DNA reads TGTGCCAGCAGCGTAGACGGTCGCCAGCGCGGAGGCTACACCTTC.

A few counts support this clonotype. The rearrangement uses TRBV29-1 and TRBJ2-5; either TRBD1 or TRBD2 may fit D (5 bases each). V was pared by 4 bases and J by 3 bases, with 9 bases between. From germline, CDR1 is SQVTM and CDR2 ANQGSEA. This CDR3 contains 12 residues. CDR3 in amino acids: CSVGREKETQYF. The DNA of the CDR3 is TGCAGCGTTGGCAGGGAGAAAGAGACCCAGTACTTC.

The chain carries TRBV7-9 and TRBJ1-1; TRBD1 might be the D (6 bases). CDR3 length equals 14 residues. CDR1 and CDR2 from the germline V gene are SEHNR and FQNEAQ (reference sequence). V shed 5 bases and J shed 1 base, with 11 bases lying between them. The CDR3 DNA reads as TGTGCCAGCAGCCCGGGACATCCGAACACTGAAGCTTTCTTT. This sequence encodes CASSPGHPNTEAFF.

This clonotype was picked up many times. The V gene is TRBV7-2, the J gene TRBJ1-6; weak D call: TRBD1 (5 bases). Trimming stripped 1 base from V and 10 bases from J, with 14 bases between. CDR3 length: 15 amino acids. Germline values: CDR1 SGHTA, CDR2 FQGNSA. CDR3 sequence reads: CASSLEAGIISPLHF. DNA of the CDR3: TGTGCCAGCAGCTTAGAGGCAGGGATAATATCACCCCTCCACTTT. The whole variable domain, remainder taken from reference TRBV7-2 and TRBJ1-6, is GAGVSQSPSNKVTEKGKDVELRCDPISGHTALYWYRQSLGQGLEFLIYFQGNSAPDKSGLPSDRFSAERTGGSVSTLTIQRTQQEDSAVYLCASSLEAGIISPLHFGNGTRLTVT.

V gene TRBV27 combines with J gene TRBJ2-7; a possible D gene is TRBD2 (5 bases). Per the germline V gene, CDR1 is MNHEY and CDR2 is SMNVEV (reference sequence). Between the trimmed V and J ends, which lost 9 bases and 0 bases, there was a span of 15 bases. This CDR3 region has 14 residues. The CDR3: CASGRTGSSYEQYV. In DNA form, the CDR3 reads TGTGCCAGTGGACGGACTGGCAGCTCCTACGAGCAGTACGTC.